A single T cell receptor (beta chain) is shown here with its context. This entry comes from a study of blood T cell repertoires in COVID-19. Study in general: Spain, Italy and the United States supplied samples that represented acute and convalescent COVID-19. Sources were T cells, B-cell-depleted T cells, or PBMCs; the material itself was cDNA or gDNA.

The CDR3 covers 12 residues. V lost 1 base and J lost 4, with 4 bases in between. The germline V gene encodes CDR1 SEHNR and CDR2 FQNEAQ (reference sequence). Original processing methods: Estimation of nucleated cell counts was performed using reference gene primer amplification. Sequencing used immunoSEQ multiplex PCR; TCRdb keeps in-frame clones, though not all of them. The V and J calls and clone size are taken from that table; D and trimming were inferred from the DNA. The sample has approximately 52,000 clones, about nine tenths seen once; the top ten hold around an eighth. The material sequenced was peripheral blood. The rearrangement links TRBV7-9 to TRBJ2-5; D not resolved. This receptor was taken from a human donor with active COVID-19. The donor label of this sample is uncertain. The CDR3 is CASSLVGETQYF. For the CDR3, the DNA is TGTGCCAGCAGCTTAGTCGGAGAGACCCAGTACTTC.